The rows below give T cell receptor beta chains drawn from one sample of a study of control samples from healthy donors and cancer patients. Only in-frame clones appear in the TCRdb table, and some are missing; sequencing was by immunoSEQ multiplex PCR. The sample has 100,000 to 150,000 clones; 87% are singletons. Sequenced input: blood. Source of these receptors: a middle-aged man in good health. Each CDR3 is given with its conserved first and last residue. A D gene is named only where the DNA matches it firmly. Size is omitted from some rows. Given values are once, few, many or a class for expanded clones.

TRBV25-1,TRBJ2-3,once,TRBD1,TGTGCCAGCAGTGACAGGACAGGGGTCTGGGCAGATACGCAGTATTTT,CASSDRTGVWADTQYF
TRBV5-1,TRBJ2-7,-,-,TGCGCCAGCAGCTTGGCCTCGACAGGACAATCCTACGAGCAGTACTTC,CASSLASTGQSYEQYF
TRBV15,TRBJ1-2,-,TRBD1,TGTGCCACCAGCAGAGTTCGGACAGGGGGCGGCTACACCTTC,CATSRVRTGGGYTF
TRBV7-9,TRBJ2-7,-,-,TGTGCCAGCAGCCCAACCGGCGGTGGCACCTACGAGCAGTACTTC,CASSPTGGGTYEQYF
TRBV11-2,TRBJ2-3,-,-,TGTGCCAGCAGCTTAGATGGGGGGCTGGATACGCAGTATTTT,CASSLDGGLDTQYF
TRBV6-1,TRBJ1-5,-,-,TGTGCCAGCAGTGAACACTCACAGCCCCAGCATTTT,CASSEHSQPQHF
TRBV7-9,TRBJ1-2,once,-,TGTGCCAGCAGCCGAGGGCAGATGACCTATGGCTACACCTTC,CASSRGQMTYGYTF
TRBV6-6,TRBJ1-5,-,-,TGTGCCAGCAGACCAGGCAGCAATCAGCCCCAGCATTTT,CASRPGSNQPQHF
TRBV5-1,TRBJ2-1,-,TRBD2,TGCGCCAGCAGCTTAGTAGCTAGCGGTTACAATGAGCAGTTCTTC,CASSLVASGYNEQFF
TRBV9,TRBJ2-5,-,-,TGTGCCAGCAGCGCTATGGGAGGGGGGGTAGAGACCCAGTACTTC,CASSAMGGGVETQYF
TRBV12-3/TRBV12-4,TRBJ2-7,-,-,TGTGCCAGCAGTGTCATGACTCACGAGCAGTACTTC,CASSVMTHEQYF
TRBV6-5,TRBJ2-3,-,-,TGTGCCAGCAGTACACGGAACACGCGCACAGATACGCAGTATTTT,CASSTRNTRTDTQYF